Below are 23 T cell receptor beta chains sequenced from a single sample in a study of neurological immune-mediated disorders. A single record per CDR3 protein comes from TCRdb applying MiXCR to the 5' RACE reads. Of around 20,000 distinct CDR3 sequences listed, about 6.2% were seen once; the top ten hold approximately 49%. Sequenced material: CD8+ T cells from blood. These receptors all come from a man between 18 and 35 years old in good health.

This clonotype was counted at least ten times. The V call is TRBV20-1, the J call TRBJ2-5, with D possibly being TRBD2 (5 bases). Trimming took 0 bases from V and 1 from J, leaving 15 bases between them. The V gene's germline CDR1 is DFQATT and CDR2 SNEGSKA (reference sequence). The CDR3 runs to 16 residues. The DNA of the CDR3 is TGCAGTGCTAGAGAGGCGCCTTGGACTGTCCAAGAGACCCAGTACTTC. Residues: CSAREAPWTVQETQYF.

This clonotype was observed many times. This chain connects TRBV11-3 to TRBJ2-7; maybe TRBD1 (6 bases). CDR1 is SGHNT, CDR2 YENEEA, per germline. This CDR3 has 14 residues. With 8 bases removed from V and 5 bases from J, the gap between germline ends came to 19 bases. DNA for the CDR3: TGTGCCAGCTCGAGGGACACCCTCCAGGACGAGCAGTACTTC. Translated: CASSRDTLQDEQYF.

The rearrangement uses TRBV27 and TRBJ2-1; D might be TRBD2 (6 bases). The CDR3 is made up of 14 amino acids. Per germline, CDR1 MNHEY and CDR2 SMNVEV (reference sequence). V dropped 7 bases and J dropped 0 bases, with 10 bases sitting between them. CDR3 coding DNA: TGTGCCAGCATCGGGACTGACTCCTACAATGAGCAGTTCTTC. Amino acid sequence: CASIGTDSYNEQFF.

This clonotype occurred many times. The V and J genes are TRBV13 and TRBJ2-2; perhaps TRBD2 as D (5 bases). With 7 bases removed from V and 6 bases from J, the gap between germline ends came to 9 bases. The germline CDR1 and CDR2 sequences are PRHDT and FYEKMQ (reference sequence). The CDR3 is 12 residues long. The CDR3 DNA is TGTGCCAGCAAGGCCGGGGCCGGGGAGCTGTTTTTT. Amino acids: CASKAGAGELFF.

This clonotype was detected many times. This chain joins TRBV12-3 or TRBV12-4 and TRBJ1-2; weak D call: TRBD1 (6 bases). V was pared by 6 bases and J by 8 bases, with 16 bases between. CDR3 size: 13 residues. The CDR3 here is CASRPTGHEGYTF. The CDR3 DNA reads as TGTGCCAGCAGACCAACGGGACATGAAGGCTACACCTTC.

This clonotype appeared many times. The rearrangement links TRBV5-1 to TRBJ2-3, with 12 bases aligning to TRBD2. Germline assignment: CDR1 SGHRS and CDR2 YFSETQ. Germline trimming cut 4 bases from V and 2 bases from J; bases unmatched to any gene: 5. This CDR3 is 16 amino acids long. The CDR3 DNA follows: TGCGCCAGCAGCCGCTGGACTAGCGGGGCCACAGATACGCAGTATTTT. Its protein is CASSRWTSGATDTQYF.

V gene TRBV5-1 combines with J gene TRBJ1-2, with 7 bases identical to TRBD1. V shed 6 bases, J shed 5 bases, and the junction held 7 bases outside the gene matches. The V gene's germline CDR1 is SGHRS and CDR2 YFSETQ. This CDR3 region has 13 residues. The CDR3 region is CASIPGTAYGYTF. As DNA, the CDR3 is TGCGCCAGCATCCCCGGGACAGCGTATGGCTACACCTTC.

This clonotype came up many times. The CDR3 bases are TGTGCCAGCAGCAACGGACAGGGGAGTGACGAGCAGTACTTC. Amino acids: CASSNGQGSDEQYF. V is TRBV7-6 and J is TRBJ2-7; 9 bases fit TRBD1. After removal of 5 bases from V and 5 bases from J, the junction contained 7 bases not matched to a gene. The CDR3 totals 14 residues. Per the germline V gene, CDR1 is SGHVS and CDR2 is FNYEAQ.

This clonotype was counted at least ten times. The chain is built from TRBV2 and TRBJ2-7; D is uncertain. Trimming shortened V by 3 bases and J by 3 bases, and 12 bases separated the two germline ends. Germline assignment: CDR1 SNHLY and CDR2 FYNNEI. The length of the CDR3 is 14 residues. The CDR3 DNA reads TGTGCCAGCAGTGACCCTCCGCCCCGCTACGAGCAGTACTTC. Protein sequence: CASSDPPPRYEQYF.

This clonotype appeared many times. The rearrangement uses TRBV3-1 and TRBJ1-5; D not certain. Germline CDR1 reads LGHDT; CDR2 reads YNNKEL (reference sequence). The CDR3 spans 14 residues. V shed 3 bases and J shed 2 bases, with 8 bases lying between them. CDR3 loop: CASSQGLGNQPQHF. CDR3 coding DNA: TGTGCCAGCAGCCAGGGCCTTGGCAATCAGCCCCAGCATTTT.

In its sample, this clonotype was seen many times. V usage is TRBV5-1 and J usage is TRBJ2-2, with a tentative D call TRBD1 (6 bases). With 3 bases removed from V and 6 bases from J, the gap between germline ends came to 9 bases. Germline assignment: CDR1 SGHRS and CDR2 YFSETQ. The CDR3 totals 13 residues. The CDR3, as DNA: TGCGCCAGCAGCTGGGACATCCCCGGGGAGCTGTTTTTT. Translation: CASSWDIPGELFF. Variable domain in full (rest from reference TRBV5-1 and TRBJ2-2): KAGVTQTPRYLIKTRGQQVTLSCSPISGHRSVSWYQQTPGQGLQFLFEYFSETQRNKGNFPGRFSGRQFSNSRSEMNVSTLELGDSALYLCASSWDIPGELFFGEGSRLTVL.

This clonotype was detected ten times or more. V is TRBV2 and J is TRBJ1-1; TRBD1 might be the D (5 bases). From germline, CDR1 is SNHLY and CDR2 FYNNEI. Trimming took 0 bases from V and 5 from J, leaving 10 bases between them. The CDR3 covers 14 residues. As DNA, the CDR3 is TGTGCCAGCAGTGAAGCGCAGGGCTGGACTGAAGCTTTCTTT. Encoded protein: CASSEAQGWTEAFF.

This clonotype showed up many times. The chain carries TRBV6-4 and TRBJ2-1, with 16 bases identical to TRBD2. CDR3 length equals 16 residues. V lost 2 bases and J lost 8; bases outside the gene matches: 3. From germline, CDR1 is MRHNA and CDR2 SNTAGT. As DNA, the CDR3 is TGTGCCAGCAGTGACGTTGGGACTAGCGGGGGGGATGAGCAGTTCTTC. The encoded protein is CASSDVGTSGGDEQFF.

In nucleotides, the CDR3 is TGCGCCAGCAGCCCAGGCCCACTTGTTAACTATGGCTACACCTTC. It yields the protein CASSPGPLVNYGYTF. The rearrangement uses TRBV5-1 and TRBJ1-2; no clear D gene. Germline V gene sequence: CDR1 SGHRS, CDR2 YFSETQ. Trimming cost V 4 bases and J 1 base, with 14 bases left between them. The CDR3 sequence is 15 residues long.

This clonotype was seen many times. Written as DNA, the CDR3 is TGTGCCAGCAGCTTAGCGTACAGGGGGAACACCGGGGAGCTGTTTTTT. Its protein is CASSLAYRGNTGELFF. This chain uses TRBV7-9 with TRBJ2-2, with 7 bases that match TRBD1. V shed 0 bases, J shed 1 base, and the junction held 2 bases outside the gene matches. This CDR3 spans 16 amino acids. Germline values: CDR1 SEHNR, CDR2 FQNEAQ (reference sequence).

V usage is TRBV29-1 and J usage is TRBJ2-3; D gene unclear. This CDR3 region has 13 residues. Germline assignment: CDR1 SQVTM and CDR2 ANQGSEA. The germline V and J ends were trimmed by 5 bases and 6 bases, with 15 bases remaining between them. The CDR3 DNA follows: TGCAGCGTTTTAGGAGATAACATGGATACGCAGTATTTT. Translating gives CSVLGDNMDTQYF.

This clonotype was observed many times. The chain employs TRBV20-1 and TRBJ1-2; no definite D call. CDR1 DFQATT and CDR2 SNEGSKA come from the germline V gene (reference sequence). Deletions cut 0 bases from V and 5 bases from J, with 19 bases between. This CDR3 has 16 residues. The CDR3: CSARDPRVGPTYGYTF. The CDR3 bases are TGCAGTGCTAGAGACCCCCGGGTGGGTCCGACTTATGGCTACACCTTC.

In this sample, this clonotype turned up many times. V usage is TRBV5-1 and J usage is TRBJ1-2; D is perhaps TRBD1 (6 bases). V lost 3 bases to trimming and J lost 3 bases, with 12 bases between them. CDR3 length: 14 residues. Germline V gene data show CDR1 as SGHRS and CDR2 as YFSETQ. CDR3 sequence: CASSSETGHYGYTF. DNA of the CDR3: TGCGCCAGCAGCTCCGAGACAGGCCACTATGGCTACACCTTC.

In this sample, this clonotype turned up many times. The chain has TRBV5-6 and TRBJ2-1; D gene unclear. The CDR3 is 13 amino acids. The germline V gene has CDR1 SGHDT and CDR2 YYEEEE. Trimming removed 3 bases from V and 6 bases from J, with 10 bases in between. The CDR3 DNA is TGTGCCAGCAGCTCGCGACTCCGCAATGAGCAGTTCTTC. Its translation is CASSSRLRNEQFF.

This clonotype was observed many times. CDR3 sequence (DNA): TGCAGTGCTAGCCTAGCAGGCGAGCAGTTCTTC. Its protein product is CSASLAGEQFF. The gene calls are TRBV20-1 and TRBJ2-1; D perhaps matches TRBD2 (5 bases). The CDR3 runs 11 residues. Germline V lookup: CDR1 DFQATT, CDR2 SNEGSKA (reference sequence). V lost 3 bases, J lost 10 bases, and 10 bases lay in between.

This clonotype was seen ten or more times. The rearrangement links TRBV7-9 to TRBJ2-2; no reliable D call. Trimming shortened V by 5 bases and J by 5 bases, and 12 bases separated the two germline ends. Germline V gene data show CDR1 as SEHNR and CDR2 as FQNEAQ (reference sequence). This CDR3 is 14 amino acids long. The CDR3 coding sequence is TGTGCCAGCAGCCCCCCCGTTGGAACCGGGGAGCTGTTTTTT. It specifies CASSPPVGTGELFF.

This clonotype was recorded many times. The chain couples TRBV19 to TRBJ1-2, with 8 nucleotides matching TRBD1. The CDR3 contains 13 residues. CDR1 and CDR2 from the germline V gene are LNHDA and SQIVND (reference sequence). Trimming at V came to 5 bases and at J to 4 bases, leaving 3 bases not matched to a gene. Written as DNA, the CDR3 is TGTGCCAGTAGTGCGGGGACAGGCTATGGCTACACCTTC. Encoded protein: CASSAGTGYGYTF.

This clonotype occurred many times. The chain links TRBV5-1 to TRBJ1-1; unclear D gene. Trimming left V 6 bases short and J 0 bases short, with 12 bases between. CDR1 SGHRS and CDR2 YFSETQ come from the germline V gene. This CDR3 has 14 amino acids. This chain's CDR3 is CASTTDGLNTEAFF. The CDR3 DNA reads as TGCGCCAGCACCACGGACGGGCTGAACACTGAAGCTTTCTTT.